This T cell receptor beta chain was recorded in a study of blood T cells in healthy people across ages. In the study overall: The template switching approach captured approximately one barcoded beta molecule for every two T cells.

Next came a second PCR, run for about 6 to 12 cycles, which used a sample-barcoded 5' primer along with a J-beta primer mix. MiXCR, applied by TCRdb to the 5' RACE reads, yields one record per CDR3 protein. Among approximately 830,000 distinct CDR3 sequences listed, 62% were seen once. About this clonotype itself: The antigen is unknown.

The CDR3 has 14 residues. V was cut by 7 bases and J by 7 bases, with 16 bases left in between. The germline CDR1 and CDR2 sequences are MNHEY and SVGEGT. Overall study findings and caveats: Changes seen in expanded clonotypes were possibly confounded by donor CMV status left unknown. Both higher diversity and more naive CD4+ cells marked long-lived donors when set against aged donors.

The clonotype originates from a man aged 30-40 years in good health. The sample taken for sequencing was blood. This rearrangement joins TRBV6-2 or TRBV6-3 to TRBJ2-2, with D possibly matching TRBD2 (7 bases). The CDR3 nucleotides read TGTGCCAGCAAAAGAACAGGGAGGGTCGGGGAGCTGTTTTTT. Amino acid sequence: CASKRTGRVGELFF.